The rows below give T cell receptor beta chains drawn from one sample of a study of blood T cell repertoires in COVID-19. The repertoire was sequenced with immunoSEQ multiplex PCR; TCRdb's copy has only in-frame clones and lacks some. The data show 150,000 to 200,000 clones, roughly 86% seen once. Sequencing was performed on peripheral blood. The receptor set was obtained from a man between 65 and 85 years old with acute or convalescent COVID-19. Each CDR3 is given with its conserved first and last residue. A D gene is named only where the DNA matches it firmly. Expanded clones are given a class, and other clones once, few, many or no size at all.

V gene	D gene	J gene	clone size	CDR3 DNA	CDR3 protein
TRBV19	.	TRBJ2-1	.	TGTGCCAGTAGTATCCCCGAGTCCCGAGGGTACCAGTTCTTC	CASSIPESRGYQFF
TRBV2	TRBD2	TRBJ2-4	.	TGTGCCAGCAGTGCTCGACTAGCGGGAGGAAACATTCAGTACTTC	CASSARLAGGNIQYF
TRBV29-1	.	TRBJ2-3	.	TGCAGCGCGAACCAGGGTACAGATACGCAGTATTTT	CSANQGTDTQYF
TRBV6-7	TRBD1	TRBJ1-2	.	TGTGCCAGCAGTTCAGGACAGGGGGGTGGCTACACCTTC	CASSSGQGGGYTF
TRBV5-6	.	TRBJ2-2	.	TGTGCCAGCAGCCGCAGGGGTCGGGAAAACACCGGGGAGCTGTTTTTT	CASSRRGRENTGELFF
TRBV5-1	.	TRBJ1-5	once	TGCGCCAGCAGCTTGTCCCCGGGGTCGTACAATCAGCCCCAGCATTTT	CASSLSPGSYNQPQHF
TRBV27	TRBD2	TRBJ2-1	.	TGTGCCAGCAGCAGACCGGGACTAGCGGCAAATGAGCAGTTCTTC	CASSRPGLAANEQFF
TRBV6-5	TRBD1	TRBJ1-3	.	TGTGCCAGCAGTTTCAGGGGGCAGGCTGGAAACACCATATATTTT	CASSFRGQAGNTIYF
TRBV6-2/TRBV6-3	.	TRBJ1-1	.	TGTGCCAGCAGTTACGTGCAGTCCACTGAAGCTTTCTTT	CASSYVQSTEAFF
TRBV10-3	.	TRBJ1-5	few	TGTGCCATCAGTCAGGGGTTCGATCAGCCCCAGCATTTT	CAISQGFDQPQHF
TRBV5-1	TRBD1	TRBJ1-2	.	TGCGCCAGCAGCCCCGGGACAGGAGGTTTCTATGGCTACACCTTC	CASSPGTGGFYGYTF
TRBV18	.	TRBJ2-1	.	TGTGCCAGCTCACCACGGGACACATACAATGAGCAGTTCTTC	CASSPRDTYNEQFF
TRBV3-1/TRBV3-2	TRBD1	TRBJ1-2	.	TGTGCCAGCAGCCACGCTTCCTGCAGGGGGCAAGGCTACACCTTC	CASSHASCRGQGYTF
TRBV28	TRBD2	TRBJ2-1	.	TGTGCCAGCAGCACAAGCGGGAGTGCCCGTAATGAGCAGTTCTTC	CASSTSGSARNEQFF
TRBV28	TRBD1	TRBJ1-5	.	TGTGCCAGCAGTTTAATGGGACAGGGCTATAGCAATCAGCCCCAGCATTTT	CASSLMGQGYSNQPQHF
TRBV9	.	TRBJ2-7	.	TGTGCCAGCAGCCCGCAGACGGGACTTACAAGAGGCGAGCAGTACTTC	CASSPQTGLTRGEQYF
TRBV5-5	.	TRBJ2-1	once	TGTGCCAGCAGCTCGGTTCCTTACAATGAGCAGTTCTTC	CASSSVPYNEQFF
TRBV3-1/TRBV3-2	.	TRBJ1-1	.	TGTGCCAGCAGCCAAGCAGGGATAAGGGGTGAAGCTTTCTTT	CASSQAGIRGEAFF
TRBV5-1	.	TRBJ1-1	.	TGCGCCAGCAGCTTGGGGCCACGGCAGGGGTCGATCACTGAAGCTTTCTTT	CASSLGPRQGSITEAFF
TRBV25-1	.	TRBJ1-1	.	TGTGCCAGCAGTGAATGGCAGGGAGGCCCTGAAGCTTTCTTT	CASSEWQGGPEAFF
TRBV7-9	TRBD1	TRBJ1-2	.	TGTGCCAGCAGCTCCGGGACAGGGAATGGCTACACCTTC	CASSSGTGNGYTF
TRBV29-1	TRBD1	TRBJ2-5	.	TGCAGCGTCGACAGGGGAGGAGAGACCCAGTACTTC	CSVDRGGETQYF
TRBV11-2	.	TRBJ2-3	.	TGTGCCAGCAAACTGCTAGCCGTCCGTGAGGGCACGCAGTATTTT	CASKLLAVREGTQYF
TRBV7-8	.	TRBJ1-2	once	TGTGCCAGCAGCTTTGGTCAGATCTATGGCTACACCTTC	CASSFGQIYGYTF
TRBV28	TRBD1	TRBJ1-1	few	TGTGCCAGCAGCCCGTCAAGACAGGGCGCGACTGAAGCTTTCTTT	CASSPSRQGATEAFF
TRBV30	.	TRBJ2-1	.	TGTGCCTGCCTGGGGCAGCTTAGCTCCTACAATGAGCAGTTCTTC	CACLGQLSSYNEQFF
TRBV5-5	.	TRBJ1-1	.	TGTGCCAGCATTTGGGGAGTCGGGGCTGAAGCTTTCTTT	CASIWGVGAEAFF
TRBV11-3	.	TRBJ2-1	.	TGTGCCAGCAGCCGAGCGGGGACAGGTCCCAATGAGCAGTTCTTC	CASSRAGTGPNEQFF
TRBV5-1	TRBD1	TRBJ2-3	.	TGCGCCAGCAGCTCCGGACAGGGCCTTAGCACAGATACGCAGTATTTT	CASSSGQGLSTDTQYF
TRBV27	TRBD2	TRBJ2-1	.	TGTGCCAGCAGTTTATCCCCAGCGGGAGCGTCTTACAATGAGCAGTTCTTC	CASSLSPAGASYNEQFF
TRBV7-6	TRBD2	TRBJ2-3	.	TGTGCCAGCAGCCCCGGACTAGCGGGATCCTCCCGCGATACGCAGTATTTT	CASSPGLAGSSRDTQYF
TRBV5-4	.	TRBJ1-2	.	TGTGCCAGCAGCTCGGCAGGGGACTATGGCTACACCTTC	CASSSAGDYGYTF
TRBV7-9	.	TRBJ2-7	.	TGTGCCAGCAGCCTCCCGGGACAATACTACGAGCAGTACTTC	CASSLPGQYYEQYF
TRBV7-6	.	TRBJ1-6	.	TGTGCCAGCAGCTTACGGGGTCTTAATTCACCCCTCCACTTT	CASSLRGLNSPLHF
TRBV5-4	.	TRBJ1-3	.	TGTGCCAGCAGCTCGACAGGCTCGGGGGGAAACACCATATATTTT	CASSSTGSGGNTIYF
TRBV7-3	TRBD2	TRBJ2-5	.	TGTGCCAGCAGCTCTAGCGGGAGCGAAGAGACCCAGTACTTC	CASSSSGSEETQYF
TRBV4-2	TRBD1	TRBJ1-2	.	TGTGCCAGCAGCCCTACATTAATTCAGGGGGCAGGAGGCTACACCTTC	CASSPTLIQGAGGYTF
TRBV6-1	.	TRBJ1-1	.	TGTGCCAGCAGTGAAGGGGAGTTCGCTGAAGCTTTCTTT	CASSEGEFAEAFF
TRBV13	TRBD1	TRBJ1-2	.	TGTGCCAGCAGCCGACAGGGGCTAGTAGACTATGGCTACACCTTC	CASSRQGLVDYGYTF
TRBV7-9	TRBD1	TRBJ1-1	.	TGTGCCAGCAGTAAGGGGGCGTTCGGCACTGAAGCTTTCTTT	CASSKGAFGTEAFF
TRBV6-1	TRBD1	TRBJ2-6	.	TGTGCCAGCAGTGAAGATTATTGGAGACAGGGTTTGACTGGGGCCAACGTCCTGACTTTC	CASSEDYWRQGLTGANVLTF
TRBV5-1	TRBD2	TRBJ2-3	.	TGCGCCAGCAGCGAGGGACTAGCGGGAGAAGTAGATACGCAGTATTTT	CASSEGLAGEVDTQYF